This T cell receptor (beta chain) is from a study of OX40 agonist ivuxolimab in advanced cancers. Looking at the study overall: Melanoma, hepatocellular carcinoma, head and neck or renal cell cancer occurred in dose-escalation patients. Three partial responders included one hepatocellular carcinoma patient and two cutaneous melanoma patients.

Using immunoSEQ multiplex PCR, the repertoire was profiled, and TCRdb retains in-frame clones only, with some absent. This sample has roughly 19,000 clones, with roughly 80% found just once. Germline CDR1 is MNHEY and CDR2 is SMNVEV (reference sequence). The CDR3 has 14 residues. The V gene lost 4 bases and the J gene lost 3 bases, with 10 bases spanning the gap. The chain combines TRBV27 with TRBJ2-4; the D is unclear. The origin of this receptor is an adult with an advanced solid tumor such as melanoma, head and neck, liver or kidney cancer. The sequences come from CD4+ or CD8+ T cells sorted from blood, collected in a trial of the OX40 agonist ivuxolimab. The CDR3 loop is CASSYGLGKNIQYF. The CDR3, as DNA: TGTGCCAGCAGTTATGGGCTGGGCAAAAACATTCAGTACTTC.